The source of this T cell receptor beta chain is a study of OX40 agonist ivuxolimab in advanced cancers. Profiling relied on immunoSEQ multiplex PCR, and the TCRdb table lists in-frame clones only, not all of them. The sample includes around 62,000 clones, approximately 90% of them seen just once. Enrollment shut out patients with autoimmune disease history or systemic immunosuppression. The CDR3 totals 13 residues. V was trimmed by 4 bases and J by 7 bases, leaving 16 bases between them. The germline V gene has CDR1 GTSNPN and CDR2 SVGIG (reference sequence). The material was CD4+ or CD8+ T cells sorted from blood, obtained in a trial of the OX40 agonist ivuxolimab. This TCR derives from an adult with an advanced solid tumor such as melanoma, head and neck, liver or kidney cancer. The V and J genes are TRBV30 and TRBJ1-2, with TRBD1 as a possible D gene (5 bases). DNA for the CDR3: TGTGCCTGGATTGGGGCAGGTTTAGGTGGCTACACCTTC. It yields the protein CAWIGAGLGGYTF. The whole variable domain, remainder taken from reference TRBV30 and TRBJ1-2, is SQTIHQWPATLVQPVGSPLSLECTVEGTSNPNLYWYRQAAGRGLQLLFYSVGIGQISSEVPQNLSASRPQDRQFILSSKKLLLSDSGFYLCAWIGAGLGGYTFGSGTRLTVV.